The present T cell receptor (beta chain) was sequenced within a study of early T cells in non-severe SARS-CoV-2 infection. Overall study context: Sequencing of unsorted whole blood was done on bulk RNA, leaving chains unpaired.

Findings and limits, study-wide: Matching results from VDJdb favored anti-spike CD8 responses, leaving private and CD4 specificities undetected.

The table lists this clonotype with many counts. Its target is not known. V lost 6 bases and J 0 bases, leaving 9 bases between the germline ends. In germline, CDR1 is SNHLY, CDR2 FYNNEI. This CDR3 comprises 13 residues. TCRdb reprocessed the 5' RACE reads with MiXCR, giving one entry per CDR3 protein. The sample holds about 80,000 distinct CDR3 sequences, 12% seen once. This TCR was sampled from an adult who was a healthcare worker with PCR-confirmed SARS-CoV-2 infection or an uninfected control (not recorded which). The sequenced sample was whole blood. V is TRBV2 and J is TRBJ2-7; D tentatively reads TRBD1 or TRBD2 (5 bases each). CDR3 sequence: CASRRDLSYEQYF. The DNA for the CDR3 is TGTGCCAGCAGACGGGACCTCTCCTACGAGCAGTACTTC.